This T cell receptor (beta chain) was identified in a study of T cell changes during pregnancy in multiple sclerosis. The repertoire was sequenced with immunoSEQ multiplex PCR; TCRdb's copy has only in-frame clones and lacks some. The sample contains approximately 88,000 clones, 94% of which appear only once. In germline, CDR1 is LGHNA, CDR2 YNFKEQ. CDR3 length: 18 residues. Between the trimmed V and J ends, which lost 1 base and 0 bases, there was a span of 16 bases. The clonotype comes from a female donor with multiple sclerosis, enrolled in a pregnancy study. The material sequenced was peripheral blood, taken in the third trimester of pregnancy. The chain is built from TRBV4-2 and TRBJ1-3; maybe TRBD1 (5 bases). This CDR3 is CASSQVAGRGSSGNTIYF. The CDR3 DNA follows: TGTGCCAGCAGCCAAGTCGCAGGGCGGGGGTCCTCTGGAAACACCATATATTTT.